This T cell receptor (beta chain) was sequenced during a study of blood T cell repertoires in COVID-19. Study-level information: The United States, Italy and Spain provided the acute and convalescent COVID-19 samples. Sample material is recorded as cDNA or gDNA derived from T cells, B-cell-depleted T cells, or PBMCs.

V gave up 4 bases and J gave up 2 bases; unmatched junction bases: 4. Looked up from germline, CDR1 is SGDLS and CDR2 is YYNGEE. The CDR3 runs 14 residues. Per the authors' pipeline: Nucleated cell counts were estimated from reference gene primer amplification. Profiled with immunoSEQ multiplex PCR; TCRdb holds only in-frame clones, not every one. V, J and clone size are taken as reported in that table, and D and trimming were inferred from the DNA itself. Of about 100,000 clones in the sample, about 85% were seen once. The genes are TRBV9 and TRBJ1-1; 8 bases align to TRBD1. The sample taken for sequencing was peripheral blood. This TCR was recovered from a man between 60 and 75 years old with acute or convalescent COVID-19. The CDR3 region has the DNA TGTGCCAGCAGCCGAGGACAGGGAAACACTGAAGCTTTCTTT. It encodes CASSRGQGNTEAFF.